This T cell receptor (beta chain) comes out of a study of regulatory T cells in long-lasting Graves disease. Sequencing libraries for TCR beta were prepared with iRepertoire HTBI primers and Arm-PCR of CDR3 regions. TCRdb recomputed calls from the multiplex PCR reads with MiXCR, one row per CDR3 protein. The sample comprises around 450,000 distinct CDR3 sequences, 15% of which are singletons, and roughly 8% rests with the top ten. This clonotype was recorded many times. Time point reported: newly diagnosed GD, antithyroid drugs for less than 3 months. From PBMCs, RNA was extracted and then used to make the TCR library. American Thyroid Association guidelines defined Graves' disease diagnosis. The data were also submitted as part of a second study, on T cells in Graves' hyperthyroidism and ophthalmopathy. From that report: Lactation, pregnancy, other autoimmune disease or uncontrolled infection led to exclusion of patients.

Sequencing used peripheral blood mononuclear cells (PBMCs), obtained at new diagnosis, from a patient treated with antithyroid drugs. The clonotype originates from a woman between 35 and 50 years old with Graves disease.

CDR3 loop: CASSQAQGAAEAFF. The CDR3 coding sequence is TGTGCCAGCAGCCAAGCGCAGGGGGCCGCTGAAGCTTTCTTT. The chain links TRBV3-1 to TRBJ1-1, with 8 bases matching TRBD1. There are 14 residues in the CDR3. J was trimmed by 6 bases and V by 1 base; bases with no gene match: 4. Germline V gene lookup returns CDR1 LGHDT and CDR2 YNNKEL (reference sequence).